This T cell receptor beta chain was found in a study of prognosis after radiotherapy for stage I lung cancer. V trimming: 6 bases; J trimming: 4 bases; junction bases outside the gene matches: 7. This CDR3 comprises 14 residues. Germline loops: CDR1 MNHNS, CDR2 SASEGT. This clonotype was observed many times. CDR3 of TCR beta was amplified from genomic DNA via a two-round multiplex PCR. For every TRBV and TRBJ gene, a specific primer was used in first-round PCR. Universal primers primed the second round of PCR. From the multiplex PCR reads, TCRdb called clonotypes with MiXCR, one entry per CDR3 protein. The sample lists about 26,000 distinct CDR3 sequences; about 32% were seen once.

The V gene is TRBV6-1, the J gene TRBJ2-7; 9 nucleotides align to TRBD1. The source is a donor over 45 with non-small cell lung cancer. This specimen was PBMCs, taken before or after stereotactic body radiation therapy (not recorded which). The CDR3 sequence is CASSLPGTGYEQYF. For the CDR3, the DNA is TGTGCCAGCAGCCTACCAGGGACAGGGTACGAGCAGTACTTC.